This T cell receptor (beta chain) was recorded in a study of PD-1 blockade in classical Hodgkin lymphoma. After autologous stem cell transplantation all patients relapsed, and prior brentuximab vedotin exposure differed between cohorts. Thawed PBMCs were the source of CD8+ T cells, obtained through magnetic negative selection. Profiling relied on immunoSEQ multiplex PCR, and the TCRdb table lists in-frame clones only, not all of them. The sample has 10,000 to 15,000 clones; around 85% are singletons. The ends were cut back, 3 bases at V and 4 bases at J, with 16 bases in the middle. This CDR3 is 15 amino acids long. Looked up from germline, CDR1 is SGDLS and CDR2 is YYNGEE.

The origin of this receptor is a human donor with classical Hodgkin lymphoma. V and J are TRBV9 and TRBJ1-2; D may be TRBD1 (5 bases). This specimen consisted of CD8+ T cells from blood, obtained at baseline. The CDR3: CASSEGASPLYGYTF. CDR3 bases: TGTGCCAGCAGCGAAGGGGCCTCCCCCCTCTATGGCTACACCTTC.